Each of the 18 T cell receptor beta chains below was sequenced from the same sample in a study of PD-L1 blockade in urothelial cancer. Some clones are missing from TCRdb's copy, which holds only in-frame ones; the method was immunoSEQ multiplex PCR. Of around 120,000 clones in the sample, around 89% are singletons; the top ten hold around 1.7%. Time point noted: peripheral blood 6 weeks after treatment start. The material was PBMCs, obtained around atezolizumab (anti-PD-L1) treatment. Receptor source: a man between 60 and 75 years old with urothelial cancer.

The rearrangement joins TRBV6-5 to TRBJ1-2; TRBD1 aligns across 8 bases. Looked up from germline, CDR1 is MNHEY and CDR2 is SVGAGI. The CDR3 totals 15 residues. The ends lost 7 bases at V and 7 bases at J; junction bases unmatched: 14. CDR3 amino acids: CASIPSQGAGGGYTF. The DNA for the CDR3 is TGTGCCAGCATCCCAAGTCAGGGGGCGGGTGGTGGCTACACCTTC.

The chain carries TRBV28 and TRBJ2-7, with TRBD2 matching 8 bases. Trimming took 6 bases from V and 6 from J; bases not matched to a gene: 10. Germline lookup yields CDR1 MDHEN and CDR2 SYDVKM. The CDR3 totals 14 residues. The CDR3 protein is CASSLEARGGEQYF. In DNA, the CDR3 is TGTGCCAGCAGCCTAGAGGCCCGGGGGGGCGAGCAGTACTTC.

Written as DNA, the CDR3 is TGTGCCAGCAGCTCAGGTGTGAGTAACACCATATATTTT. It specifies CASSSGVSNTIYF. The V call is TRBV11-2, the J call TRBJ1-3, with no clear D. V was shortened by 4 bases and J by 7 bases, with 11 bases between the two germline ends. CDR3 size: 13 residues. Germline CDR1 and CDR2: SGHAT and FQNNGV.

The genes are TRBV7-4 and TRBJ1-5; maybe TRBD1 (6 bases). V shed 3 bases and J shed 3 bases, with 18 bases lying between them. Germline V gene data show CDR1 as SGHVT and CDR2 as SQSDAQ. The CDR3 has 17 residues. The CDR3 bases are TGTGCCAGCAGCTTGGGGGGGCACTTCGCCGCCAATCAGCCCCAGCATTTT. It codes for CASSLGGHFAANQPQHF.

The J gene is TRBJ2-7, the V gene TRBV19; D may be TRBD1 (6 bases). Germline lookup yields CDR1 LNHDA and CDR2 SQIVND (reference sequence). CDR3 length: 15 amino acids. V dropped 5 bases and J dropped 6 bases, with 20 bases sitting between them. The DNA for the CDR3 is TGTGCCAGTAGTCCTCGGACAGACGGACGGAGCGAGCAGTACTTC. It is translated as CASSPRTDGRSEQYF.

There are a few counts of this clone. V is TRBV30 and J is TRBJ1-1; weak D call: TRBD1 (6 bases). V shed 8 bases and J shed 4 bases, with 17 bases lying between them. Germline-derived CDR1 and CDR2 are GTSNPN and SVGIG (reference sequence). The CDR3 has 13 residues. CDR3 loop: CATRTGWGTEAFF. CDR3 sequence (DNA): TGTGCCACCCGAACAGGGTGGGGCACTGAAGCTTTCTTT.

The chain has TRBV5-6 and TRBJ2-4; the match to TRBD2 covers 9 bases. The CDR3 extends over 15 amino acids. The ends lost 5 bases at V and 2 bases at J; junction bases unmatched: 5. Germline V gene sequence: CDR1 SGHDT, CDR2 YYEEEE. The CDR3: CASSYSGSPKNIQYF. CDR3 DNA sequence: TGTGCCAGCAGTTATAGCGGGAGCCCCAAAAACATTCAGTACTTC.

This chain connects TRBV18 to TRBJ2-3, with 13 bases aligning to TRBD2. Looked up from germline, CDR1 is KGHSH and CDR2 is LQKENI. V gave up 3 bases and J gave up 3 bases; unmatched junction bases: 0. The CDR3 totals 15 residues. The CDR3 loop reads CASSPGLAGTDTQYF. CDR3 DNA sequence: TGTGCCAGCTCACCGGGACTAGCGGGGACAGATACGCAGTATTTT.

The gene calls are TRBV5-1 and TRBJ1-2; 9 nucleotides match TRBD1. Unmatched junction bases numbered 8, after V lost 4 bases and J lost 7 bases. CDR1 SGHRS and CDR2 YFSETQ come from the germline V gene. The CDR3 is made up of 14 amino acids. CDR3 loop: CASSAGQGQPGYTF. The CDR3 nucleotides read TGCGCCAGCAGCGCGGGACAGGGTCAGCCTGGCTACACCTTC.

This clone appeared once. The CDR3 DNA follows: TGTGCCAGCCACAGTTCTCGGGGCACTGAAGCTTTCTTT. Translated, it gives CASHSSRGTEAFF. The V call is TRBV7-9, the J call TRBJ1-1, with D uncertain. V lost 8 bases and J 4 bases, leaving 14 bases between the germline ends. CDR1 is SEHNR and CDR2 is FQNEAQ in the germline V gene (reference sequence). The CDR3 loop spans 13 amino acids.

The rearrangement links TRBV6-1 to TRBJ2-5; the match to TRBD1 covers 9 bases. This CDR3 is built from 17 residues. Germline V gene sequence: CDR1 MNHNS, CDR2 SASEGT. J lost 5 bases, V lost 4 bases, and 14 bases had no gene match. The CDR3 here is CASSVNFGGQGEETQYF. CDR3 nucleotides: TGTGCCAGCAGTGTAAATTTCGGGGGACAGGGTGAGGAGACCCAGTACTTC.

The chain uses TRBV11-1 and TRBJ2-2, with D maybe TRBD2 (5 bases). Germline CDR1 is SGHAT and CDR2 is FQDESV (reference sequence). V was clipped by 0 bases and J by 1 base, with 15 bases between them. The CDR3 extends over 18 amino acids. The CDR3 region is CASSLAPPGRGNTGELFF. DNA of the CDR3: TGTGCCAGCAGCTTAGCGCCACCAGGTCGGGGGAACACCGGGGAGCTGTTTTTT.

The V call is TRBV5-4, the J call TRBJ2-5; 7 nucleotides align to TRBD1. Trimming removed 3 bases from V and 7 bases from J; junction bases left unmatched: 6. Germline lookup yields CDR1 SGHNT and CDR2 YYREEE (reference sequence). The CDR3 spans 13 residues. This CDR3 reads CASSSDRAGTQYF. The CDR3 coding sequence is TGTGCCAGCAGCTCTGACAGGGCAGGGACCCAGTACTTC.

This chain connects TRBV5-6 to TRBJ2-1; 7 positions agree with TRBD1. Germline CDR1 is SGHDT and CDR2 is YYEEEE. V lost 4 bases to trimming and J lost 1 base; unmatched junction nucleotides: 8. This CDR3 comprises 16 residues. In DNA form, the CDR3 reads TGTGCCAGCAGCCCGGACAGGCCCGGTTCCTACAATGAGCAGTTCTTC. It is translated as CASSPDRPGSYNEQFF.

V and J are TRBV7-3 and TRBJ2-3; 8 nucleotides agree with TRBD2. Germline V gene data show CDR1 as SGHTA and CDR2 as FQGTGA. The CDR3 spans 15 residues. The V gene end was trimmed by 2 bases and the J gene end by 3 bases; junction bases not matched to a gene: 4. CDR3 in DNA: TGTGCCAGCAGCTTACAAGCGGGAGAGACAGATACGCAGTATTTT. Translated: CASSLQAGETDTQYF.

The chain couples TRBV6-6 to TRBJ2-7, with D unclear. The CDR3 loop spans 13 amino acids. The V end was cut by 2 bases, the J end by 2 bases, with 7 bases between. Germline assignment: CDR1 MNHNY and CDR2 SVGAGI (reference sequence). Here the CDR3 reads CASSYPQTYEQYF. CDR3 sequence (DNA): TGTGCCAGCAGTTACCCCCAGACCTACGAGCAGTACTTC.

The chain has TRBV11-2 and TRBJ1-1, with unresolved D. V lost 1 base and J lost 1, with 7 bases in between. The CDR3 is made up of 14 amino acids. Germline V gives CDR1 SGHAT, CDR2 FQNNGV. The CDR3 loop is CASSLVSQNTEAFF. The CDR3, as DNA: TGTGCCAGCAGCTTAGTTTCCCAGAACACTGAAGCTTTCTTT. Variable domain in full (rest from reference TRBV11-2 and TRBJ1-1): EAGVAQSPRYKIIEKRQSVAFWCNPISGHATLYWYQQILGQGPKLLIQFQNNGVVDDSQLPKDRFSAERLKGVDSTLKIQPAKLEDSAVYLCASSLVSQNTEAFFGQGTRLTVV.

The V and J genes are TRBV30 and TRBJ1-2; D is possibly TRBD1 (6 bases). CDR3 length: 13 residues. Germline CDR1 is GTSNPN and CDR2 is SVGIG (reference sequence). Deletions cut 1 base from V and 1 base from J, with 7 bases between. The CDR3 bases are TGTGCCTGGAGTGAACAGGGTAACTATGGCTACACCTTC. Translated: CAWSEQGNYGYTF.